The 29 T cell receptor beta chains below all came from one sample that was sequenced in a study of blood T cell repertoires in COVID-19. Sequenced by immunoSEQ multiplex PCR; TCRdb stores in-frame clones only, minus some. Seen here are roughly 160,000 clones, around 80% observed once, and the top ten hold approximately 12%. Sequencing input: PBMCs or T cells enriched from blood (not recorded which). Every receptor here comes from a man over 45 who had recovered from COVID-19.

This clone was detected only once. V gene TRBV4-2 combines with J gene TRBJ1-2, with D hard to call. The CDR3 contains 13 residues. CDR1 LGHNA and CDR2 YNFKEQ come from the germline V gene. V was clipped by 4 bases and J by 4 bases, with 10 bases between them. This CDR3 reads CASSPGGSYGYTF. The CDR3 region has the DNA TGTGCCAGCAGCCCTGGAGGGTCCTATGGCTACACCTTC.

The chain is built from TRBV4-2 and TRBJ1-4; 8 nucleotides agree with TRBD1. The length of the CDR3 is 15 residues. V lost 4 bases and J lost 8; bases outside the gene matches: 9. The germline CDR1 and CDR2 sequences are LGHNA and YNFKEQ. CDR3 region: CASSREGQVGEKLFF. CDR3 sequence (DNA): TGTGCCAGCAGCCGTGAGGGACAGGTGGGGGAAAAACTGTTTTTT.

This rearrangement joins TRBV18 to TRBJ1-2; no firm D call. V was pared by 2 bases and J by 3 bases, with 10 bases between. Germline values: CDR1 KGHSH, CDR2 LQKENI. There are 14 residues in the CDR3. The CDR3 DNA is TGTGCCAGCTCACCAACGACGGACTACTATGGCTACACCTTC. Its translation is CASSPTTDYYGYTF.

CDR3 loop: CASSQQAGRTDTQYF. CDR3 nucleotides: TGTGCCAGCAGCCAGCAGGCAGGGCGTACAGATACGCAGTATTTT. The chain joins TRBV4-2 to TRBJ2-3, with a weak D call TRBD1 (5 bases). Deletions cut 3 bases from V and 3 bases from J, with 13 bases between. The V gene's germline CDR1 is LGHNA and CDR2 YNFKEQ. The CDR3 is 15 amino acids.

The gene calls are TRBV19 and TRBJ2-5, with a possible D match to TRBD2 (5 bases). The CDR3 length is 15 residues. Germline V CDR1 and CDR2: LNHDA, SQIVND (reference sequence). V shed 5 bases and J shed 5 bases, with 18 bases lying between them. DNA for the CDR3: TGTGCCAGTAGTTCAACCCGGACTGGGCGCGAGACCCAGTACTTC. It translates to CASSSTRTGRETQYF.

The chain couples TRBV2 to TRBJ2-7; weak D call: TRBD1 (8 bases). V was shortened by 11 bases and J by 2 bases, with 16 bases between the two germline ends. Germline values: CDR1 SNHLY, CDR2 FYNNEI. This CDR3 region has 13 residues. CDR3 in DNA: TGTGCCCGACAGGGGAGGGCTACCTACGAGCAGTACTTC. Protein product: CARQGRATYEQYF.

The chain recombines TRBV29-1 with TRBJ2-7; TRBD2 matches at 8 bases. Germline V lookup: CDR1 SQVTM, CDR2 ANQGSEA. CDR3 length equals 16 residues. V was clipped by 5 bases and J by 1 base; unmatched bases: 13. The CDR3 nucleotides are TGCAGCGTTATAGGTCCTAGCGGGTCCCCGTCCTACGAGCAGTACTTC. Protein product: CSVIGPSGSPSYEQYF.

This rearrangement joins TRBV6-5 to TRBJ2-3; unclear D gene. The CDR3 spans 16 residues. Germline loops: CDR1 MNHEY, CDR2 SVGAGI. V was pared by 2 bases and J by 0 bases, with 12 bases between. Here the CDR3 DNA reads TGTGCCAGCAGTTACCAGGCAGTTTTTAGCACAGATACGCAGTATTTT. Translation gives CASSYQAVFSTDTQYF.

This sequence joins TRBV5-5 and TRBJ2-7; 8 bases agree with TRBD2. V trimming: 4 bases; J trimming: 0 bases; junction bases outside the gene matches: 6. CDR1 SGHKS and CDR2 YYEKEE come from the germline V gene (reference sequence). The CDR3 has 15 amino acids. The CDR3 DNA reads TGTGCCAGCAGCCCCGGGGGGGGGTTCTCCTACGAGCAGTACTTC. It is translated as CASSPGGGFSYEQYF.

As for this clone: This is likely an artifact of a read error, given a far larger clone one base away. The chain has TRBV9 and TRBJ2-5; tentatively, D is TRBD2 (5 bases). The ends were cut back, 3 bases at V and 5 bases at J, with 5 bases in the middle. The CDR3 is made up of 11 amino acids. In germline, CDR1 is SGDLS, CDR2 YYNGEE. The CDR3 DNA follows: TGTGCCAGCAGCGGGAGGGAGACCCAGTACTTC. It codes for CASSGRETQYF.

The V call is TRBV10-3, the J call TRBJ1-1; TRBD1 agrees at 9 bases. In germline, CDR1 is ENHRY, CDR2 SYGVKD. V was clipped by 2 bases and J by 4 bases; unmatched bases: 5. The CDR3 spans 15 residues. CDR3 region: CAISEPEDRGTEAFF. The CDR3 DNA sequence: TGTGCCATCAGTGAGCCTGAGGACAGGGGCACTGAAGCTTTCTTT.

V is TRBV13 and J is TRBJ2-2; 11 bases are shared with TRBD2. This CDR3 region has 16 residues. The J segment lost 3 bases and the V segment lost 3 bases, leaving 3 bases of the junction unmatched. Germline-derived CDR1 and CDR2 are PRHDT and FYEKMQ (reference sequence). The CDR3 nucleotides read TGTGCCAGCAGCTTTGCTAGCGGGGGGTACACCGGGGAGCTGTTTTTT. Translation gives CASSFASGGYTGELFF.

The rearrangement links TRBV24-1 to TRBJ2-2, with 8 bases fitting TRBD1. Trimming removed 3 bases from V and 4 bases from J; junction bases left unmatched: 3. Germline CDR1 KGHDR, CDR2 SFDVKD. This CDR3 has 15 amino acids. The CDR3 loop reads CATSDTGTGTGELFF. CDR3 DNA sequence: TGTGCCACCAGTGATACCGGGACAGGCACCGGGGAGCTGTTTTTT.

In its sample, this clone was seen a few times. This rearrangement joins TRBV18 to TRBJ2-7; maybe TRBD1 (5 bases). The CDR3 has 15 residues. The V gene lost 6 bases and the J gene lost 7 bases, with 22 bases spanning the gap. Germline V gives CDR1 KGHSH, CDR2 LQKENI. DNA of the CDR3: TGTGCCAGCTCGCCTTCCGAAGGACAAGGATCTGAGCAGTACTTC. Translating gives CASSPSEGQGSEQYF.

As to this clone: In the same sample, other DNA sequences code for this CDR3. The V and J genes are TRBV5-4 and TRBJ1-4; D may be TRBD1 (5 bases). Germline V gives CDR1 SGHNT, CDR2 YYREEE (reference sequence). The CDR3 covers 12 residues. V lost 0 bases and J lost 8, with 5 bases in between. CDR3 sequence reads: CASSLDREKLFF. CDR3 coding DNA: TGTGCCAGCAGCTTGGACAGGGAAAAACTGTTTTTT.

This chain uses TRBV4-2 with TRBJ1-2; unclear D gene. The V and J ends lost 0 bases and 4 bases respectively, with 18 bases between them. The CDR3 totals 17 residues. CDR1 and CDR2 from the germline V gene are LGHNA and YNFKEQ. Written as DNA, the CDR3 is TGTGCCAGCAGCCAAGATAGTTTGGGAGGGTCGGGCTATGGCTACACCTTC. Translating gives CASSQDSLGGSGYGYTF.

The CDR3 here is CASSGPQGQPSDYGYTF. The CDR3 DNA reads TGTGCCAGCAGCGGTCCTCAGGGACAACCATCCGACTATGGCTACACCTTC. The genes are TRBV7-3 and TRBJ1-2; tentatively, D is TRBD1 (6 bases). The germline V gene encodes CDR1 SGHTA and CDR2 FQGTGA. The CDR3 sequence is 17 residues long. Deletions cut 5 bases from V and 3 bases from J, with 22 bases between.

The chain combines TRBV5-4 with TRBJ1-2, with TRBD1 matching over 9 bases. V dropped 2 bases and J dropped 5; count of bases not matched to a gene: 7. The germline gives CDR1 SGHNT, CDR2 YYREEE (reference sequence). The CDR3 is 15 residues long. For the CDR3, the DNA is TGTGCCAGCAGCTTCGGGGACAGGGACATTTATGGCTACACCTTC. Amino acids: CASSFGDRDIYGYTF.

The rearrangement joins TRBV5-1 to TRBJ1-1; 7 bases agree with TRBD1. The J segment lost 5 bases and the V segment lost 2 bases, leaving 6 bases of the junction unmatched. The length of the CDR3 is 14 residues. Germline CDR1 is SGHRS and CDR2 is YFSETQ. The CDR3 spells CASSFTGEGTEAFF. The DNA for the CDR3 is TGCGCCAGCAGCTTTACAGGGGAAGGGACTGAAGCTTTCTTT. Full variable domain (rest looked up from reference TRBV5-1 and TRBJ1-1): KAGVTQTPRYLIKTRGQQVTLSCSPISGHRSVSWYQQTPGQGLQFLFEYFSETQRNKGNFPGRFSGRQFSNSRSEMNVSTLELGDSALYLCASSFTGEGTEAFFGQGTRLTVV.

The V gene is TRBV2, the J gene TRBJ2-4; D is perhaps TRBD2 (6 bases). Trimming removed 8 bases from V and 9 bases from J, with 14 bases in between. Germline V gene lookup returns CDR1 SNHLY and CDR2 FYNNEI. This CDR3 has 12 residues. The CDR3 DNA follows: TGTGCCAGCCAGGTCCGGGGAGGCATTCAGTACTTC. Protein: CASQVRGGIQYF.

The chain combines TRBV5-4 with TRBJ1-2; 10 nucleotides line up with TRBD1. After removal of 4 bases from V and 3 bases from J, the junction contained 3 bases not matched to a gene. The CDR3 spans 14 residues. Germline V CDR1 and CDR2: SGHNT, YYREEE (reference sequence). The CDR3 DNA reads as TGTGCCAGCAGCCGACAGGGGGCTGACTATGGCTACACCTTC. It translates to CASSRQGADYGYTF.

This clone was seen just once. The V gene is TRBV18, the J gene TRBJ2-6; perhaps TRBD1 as D (5 bases). The CDR3 spans 14 residues. With 4 bases removed from V and 4 bases from J, the gap between germline ends came to 8 bases. From germline, CDR1 is KGHSH and CDR2 LQKENI. Here the CDR3 DNA reads TGTGCCAGCTCACAAGGGGCCGGGGCCAACGTCCTGACTTTC. Protein product: CASSQGAGANVLTF.

The V call is TRBV18, the J call TRBJ1-3; TRBD1 matches 10 bases. The J segment lost 3 bases and the V segment lost 4 bases, leaving 3 bases of the junction unmatched. The CDR3 spans 15 residues. CDR1 is KGHSH and CDR2 is LQKENI in the germline V gene. The CDR3 sequence is CASSRDRGRGNTIYF. CDR3 coding DNA: TGTGCCAGCTCACGGGACAGGGGACGTGGAAACACCATATATTTT. The variable domain in full, completed from reference TRBV18 and TRBJ1-3, reads NAGVMQNPRHLVRRRGQEARLRCSPMKGHSHVYWYRQLPEEGLKFMVYLQKENIIDESGMPKERFSAEFPKEGPSILRIQQVVRGDSAAYFCASSRDRGRGNTIYFGEGSWLTVV.

This rearrangement joins TRBV27 to TRBJ2-1; TRBD2 might be the D (5 bases). V dropped 6 bases and J dropped 9 bases, with 12 bases sitting between them. The CDR3 runs to 12 residues. Germline-derived CDR1 and CDR2 are MNHEY and SMNVEV (reference sequence). The CDR3 region has the DNA TGTGCCAGCAGACGGGATCGGTTTGAGCAGTTCTTC. Residues: CASRRDRFEQFF.

This sequence joins TRBV9 and TRBJ1-1, with TRBD1 identical over 9 bases. There are 15 residues in the CDR3. Trimming cost V 0 bases and J 7 bases; bases outside gene matches: 7. Germline CDR1 reads SGDLS; CDR2 reads YYNGEE. CDR3 region: CASSVAGTGTIEAFF. CDR3 in DNA: TGTGCCAGCAGCGTAGCCGGGACAGGGACGATTGAAGCTTTCTTT.

This chain joins TRBV6-2 or TRBV6-3 and TRBJ1-1, with D possibly being TRBD1 (6 bases). The V and J ends lost 5 bases and 0 bases respectively, with 16 bases between them. The CDR3 length is 16 residues. CDR1 and CDR2 from the germline V gene are MNHEY and SVGEGT. Here the CDR3 reads CASSPQGSSMNTEAFF. CDR3 in DNA: TGTGCCAGCAGTCCCCAGGGGAGCTCCATGAACACTGAAGCTTTCTTT.

V and J are TRBV7-3 and TRBJ2-2; D not certain. V shed 2 bases and J shed 5 bases, with 9 bases lying between them. CDR1 is SGHTA and CDR2 is FQGTGA in the germline V gene. The CDR3 covers 14 residues. The CDR3 here is CASSLSGWTGELFF. DNA of the CDR3: TGTGCCAGCAGCTTATCAGGATGGACCGGGGAGCTGTTTTTT.

The chain joins TRBV7-9 to TRBJ1-2, with 7 bases matching TRBD1. V was clipped by 0 bases and J by 7 bases; unmatched bases: 11. The germline gives CDR1 SEHNR, CDR2 FQNEAQ (reference sequence). The CDR3 runs to 16 residues. The CDR3 region has the DNA TGTGCCAGCAGCTTAGCGTACGGGACAGCAGATAGTGGCTACACCTTC. Translation: CASSLAYGTADSGYTF.

The J gene is TRBJ2-1, the V gene TRBV4-1, with 11 bases matching TRBD1. The V and J ends lost 4 bases and 2 bases, in that order; junction bases with no gene match: 4. CDR3 length: 16 amino acids. Looked up from germline, CDR1 is MGHRA and CDR2 is YSYEKL. The CDR3 region has the DNA TGCGCCAGCAGCCCCCGGGACAGGGGGGCCTACAATGAGCAGTTCTTC. Translating gives CASSPRDRGAYNEQFF.